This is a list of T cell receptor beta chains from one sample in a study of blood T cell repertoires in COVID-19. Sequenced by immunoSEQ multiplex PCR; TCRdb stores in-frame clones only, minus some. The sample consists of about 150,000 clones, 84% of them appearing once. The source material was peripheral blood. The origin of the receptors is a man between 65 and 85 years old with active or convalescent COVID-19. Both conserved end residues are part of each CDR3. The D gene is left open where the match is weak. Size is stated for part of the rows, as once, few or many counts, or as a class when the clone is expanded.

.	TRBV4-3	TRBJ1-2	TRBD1	TGCGCCAGCAGCCAAGGAGGACAGGGGCTAACGCGAGGCTACACCTTC	CASSQGGQGLTRGYTF
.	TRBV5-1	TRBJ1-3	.	TGCGCCAGCAGCTTGGGACAGGACTCTGGAAACACCATATATTTT	CASSLGQDSGNTIYF
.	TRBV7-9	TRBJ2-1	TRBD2	TGTGCCAGCAGCCCCAGACTAGCTCTATACAATGAGCAGTTCTTC	CASSPRLALYNEQFF
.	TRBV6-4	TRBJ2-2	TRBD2	TGTGCCAGCAGTCAGCGGGAGAACACCGGGGAGCTGTTTTTT	CASSQRENTGELFF
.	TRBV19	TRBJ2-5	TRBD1	TGTGCCAGTAGTCAAAGGGACAGGGACTTGTACTTC	CASSQRDRDLYF
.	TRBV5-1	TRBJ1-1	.	TGCGCCAGCAGCCTCGGGCAGGGGACCATTGAAGCTTTCTTT	CASSLGQGTIEAFF
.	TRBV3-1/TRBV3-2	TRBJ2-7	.	TGTGCCAGCAGCCAATTAGGGGGCTCCTACGAGCAGTACTTC	CASSQLGGSYEQYF
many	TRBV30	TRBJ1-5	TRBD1	TGTGCCTGGAGTGGGCAGGGGGCCGGCAATCAGCCCCAGCATTTT	CAWSGQGAGNQPQHF
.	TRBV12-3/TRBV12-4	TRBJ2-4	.	TGTGCCAGCACCCGGGACTGGAAAAACATTCAGTACTTC	CASTRDWKNIQYF
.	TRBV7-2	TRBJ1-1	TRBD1	TGTGCCAGCAGCTTTCGACAGGGATTGACTTTGGACACTGAAGCTTTCTTT	CASSFRQGLTLDTEAFF
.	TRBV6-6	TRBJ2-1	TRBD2	TGTGCCAGCAATGGTTTGAATGGCGGGGGGGCCCAGTTCTTC	CASNGLNGGGAQFF
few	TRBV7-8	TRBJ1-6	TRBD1	TGTGCCAGCAGACGAGGGACAGATAATTCACCCCTCCACTTT	CASRRGTDNSPLHF
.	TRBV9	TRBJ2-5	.	TGTGCCAGCAGCGTAGCTTTGGGACTCCAAGAGACCCAGTACTTC	CASSVALGLQETQYF
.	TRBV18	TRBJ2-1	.	TGTGCCAGCTCACCCGGACACCGTACCTCCTACAATGAGCAGTTCTTC	CASSPGHRTSYNEQFF
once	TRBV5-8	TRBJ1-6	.	TGTGCCAGCAGCTTGGCCCGGAGGGTCTACGGTTCACCCCTCCACTTT	CASSLARRVYGSPLHF
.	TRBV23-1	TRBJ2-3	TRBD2	TGCGCCAGCAGTCAATTAGGACTAGCGGGTAGCACAGATACGCAGTATTTT	CASSQLGLAGSTDTQYF
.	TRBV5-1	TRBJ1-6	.	TGCGCCAGCAGCTTGGAGAGAGGACCCCTCCACTTT	CASSLERGPLHF
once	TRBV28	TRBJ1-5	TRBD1	TGTGCCAGCAGCCAGGGGGAGCAGCCCCAGCATTTT	CASSQGEQPQHF
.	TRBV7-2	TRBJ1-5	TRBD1	TGTGCCAGCAGCTTCGGACAGGGGGGAGGTCAGCCCCAGCATTTT	CASSFGQGGGQPQHF
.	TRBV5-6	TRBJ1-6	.	TGTGCCAGCAGCTTGGCGGGGTTTAATAATTCACCCCTCCACTTT	CASSLAGFNNSPLHF
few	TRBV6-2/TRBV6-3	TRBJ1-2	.	TGTGCCAGCAGACCTCACAGAAATAATGGCTACACCTTC	CASRPHRNNGYTF
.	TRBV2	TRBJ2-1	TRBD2	TGTGCCAGCAGTGATCCTAAGGGCCCTAGCGGGAGATGGGATGAGCAGTTCTTC	CASSDPKGPSGRWDEQFF
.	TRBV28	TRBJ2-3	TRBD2	TGTGCCAGCAGTGGACTAGCGAGCACAGATACGCAGTATTTT	CASSGLASTDTQYF
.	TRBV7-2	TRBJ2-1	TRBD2	TGTGCCAGCAGCTTAGCAATTCGCGGGGGACCTCAGAGCAATGAGCAGTTCTTC	CASSLAIRGGPQSNEQFF
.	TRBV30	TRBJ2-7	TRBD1	TGTGCCCTGACAGGGGGTTCCTACGAGCAGTACTTC	CALTGGSYEQYF
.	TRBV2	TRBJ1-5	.	TGTGCCAGCAGTCCCTACGGGGTAGGGCAGCCCCAGCATTTT	CASSPYGVGQPQHF